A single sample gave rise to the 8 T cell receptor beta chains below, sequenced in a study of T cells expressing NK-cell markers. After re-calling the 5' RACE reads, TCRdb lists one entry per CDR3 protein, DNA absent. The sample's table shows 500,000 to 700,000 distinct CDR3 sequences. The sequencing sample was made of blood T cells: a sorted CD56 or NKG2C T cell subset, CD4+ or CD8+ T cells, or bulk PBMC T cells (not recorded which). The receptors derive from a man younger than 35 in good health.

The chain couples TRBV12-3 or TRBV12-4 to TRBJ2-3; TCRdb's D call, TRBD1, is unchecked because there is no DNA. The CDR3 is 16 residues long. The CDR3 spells CASSLGTGGPGDTQYF.

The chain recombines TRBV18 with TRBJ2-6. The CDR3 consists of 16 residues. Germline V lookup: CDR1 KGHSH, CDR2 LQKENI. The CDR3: CASSPISGSGANVLTF.

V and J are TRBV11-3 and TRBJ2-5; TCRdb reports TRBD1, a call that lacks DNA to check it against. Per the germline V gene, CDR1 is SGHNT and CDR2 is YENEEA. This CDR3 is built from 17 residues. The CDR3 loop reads CASSLGFFGTKKETQYF.

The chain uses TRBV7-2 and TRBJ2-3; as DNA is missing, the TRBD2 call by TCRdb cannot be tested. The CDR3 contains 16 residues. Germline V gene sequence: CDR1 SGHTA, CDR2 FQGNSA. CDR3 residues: CASSRDREGRADTQYF.

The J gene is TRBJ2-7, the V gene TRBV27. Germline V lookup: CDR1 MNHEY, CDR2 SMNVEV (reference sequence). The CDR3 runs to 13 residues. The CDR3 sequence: CASSFVGSYEQYF.

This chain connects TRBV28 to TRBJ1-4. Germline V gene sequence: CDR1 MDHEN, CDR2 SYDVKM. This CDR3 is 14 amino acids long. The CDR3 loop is CASSMNGPKEKLFF.

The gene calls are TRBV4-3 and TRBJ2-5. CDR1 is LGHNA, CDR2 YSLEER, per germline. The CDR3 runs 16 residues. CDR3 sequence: CASSQDHGGLRETQYF.

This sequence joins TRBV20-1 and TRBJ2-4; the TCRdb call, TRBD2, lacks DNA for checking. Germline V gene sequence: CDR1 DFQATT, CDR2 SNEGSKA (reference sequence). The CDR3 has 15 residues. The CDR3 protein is CSASTSGSVGNIQYF.